The text below deals with one T cell receptor beta chain. Its antigen specificity is not known. No base-level quality is on record; no much larger clone is a single base apart. These data are taken from a study of shared clonotypes between healthy human individuals (dated by TCRdb to about 2020). Turning to the overall study: The cohort comprised two women and a few men aged 18 to 49 years. For each donor, CD4 naive and CD4 memory were each given three plates, CD8 naive was given two plates, and CD8 memory was given one plate. Blood TCR repertoires of about five healthy adults were deeply sequenced to estimate repertoire size and the extent of clonotype sharing between individuals. To increase sequencing depth and limit assay-specific biases, TCR repertoire library preparation and sequencing were carried out by different laboratories using diverse techniques. Leukapheresis yielded between about 0.85 and 10 billion PBMCs per donor.

From its cysteine to its phenylalanine, the CDR3 spans 14 amino acids. Just the 42-base CDR3 DNA is kept, in frame starting at base 1. CDR1 MNHEY and CDR2 SVGAGI are derived from the germline V gene. The junction shows trimming of 6 bases on V and 0 bases on J, and the gene matches do not reach 1 base of it. Using the deep immunoSEQ assay, TCR CDR3 regions were amplified from genomic DNA by multiplex PCR. Extracted genomic DNA from each cell subset was spread evenly across all wells of several immunoSEQ 96-well plates, with each plate serving as a replicate. For sorted subsets, approximately 210 ng genomic DNA, equal to 30,000 or so T cell genomes, was loaded into each replicate PCR. Purified libraries were quantified with a Qubit 3.0 fluorometer, sized on a Bioanalyzer 2100, and re-quantified with the KAPA Library Quantification kit. Each immunoSEQ 96-well plate was sequenced on its own single-read 150-cycle Illumina NextSeq 550 flow cell. The study's own analysis went as follows. The immunoSEQ output contained only junctional sequences without quality scores, so filtering could not match that applied to full-length reads. Sequences were annotated with PyIR, a Python wrapper for IgBLAST v1.9, and V/J genes and CDR3 were assigned using IMGT germline references. Reads were filtered out if the reads had weak V/J assignments (E-value above 1e-6), no CDR3, stop codons, out-of-frame junctions, or ambiguous translated residues. A V3J clonotype was defined by an identical inferred V gene, J gene, and CDR3 amino acid sequence. Percentage overlap between repertoires was computed as shared unique clonotypes divided by the size of the smaller repertoire. Three approaches were used to assess repertoire richness: RTK rarefaction, the Chao1 estimator, and Recon v2.1 estimates of unobserved clonotypes. Generation probabilities for all TCRbeta clonotypes obtained by the gDNA method from a handful of donors were computed using OLGA. This immuneACCESS table, as held by TCRdb, lists in-frame sequences with V and J called but not all clones. Of the missing ones, under half trace to an unresolved V gene in checked studies; the others have no known cause. V, J and clone size derive from that table, while D and trimming were established from the DNA sequence. In all, the sample holds about 2.3 million clones, and roughly 90% of those were seen once. The ten largest clones add up to 0.37% of the sample.

Here is what the overall study found, with its caveats: Only blood was sampled, and tissue TCR repertoires likely differ from those in blood. Sharing across a handful of donors was observed for 5% to 6.5% of naive CD4, under 4% of naive CD8, 2% to 2.5% of memory CD4, and 0.4% of memory CD8 clonotypes. Because the study included only a small number of donors, the genetic and exposure-history diversity represented was limited. Based on pairwise subsampling, the degree of clonotype sharing among donors was expected to be affected by sequencing depth. Higher generation probabilities were observed for clonotypes shared by all four sorted-subset donors than for non-shared clonotypes. Larger estimated clonotype richness was generally found for naive subsets than for memory subsets. Rarefaction of sorted-subset datasets indicated incomplete sequencing despite the large sequencing depth.

Donors were healthy HIV-negative adults with no recently reported acute infections or vaccinations. Every donor was a Caucasian adult residing in Nashville, Tennessee, USA. CD4+ T cells were enriched by magnetic negative selection; naive cells were then positively selected on CD45RA, and the negative fraction formed the memory subset. After blood collection by leukapheresis, PBMCs were isolated using Ficoll-Histopaque density gradient centrifugation and then cryopreserved in the vapor phase of liquid nitrogen. Analytical flow cytometry was used to check the purity and quantity of each magnetically sorted T cell population. Genomic DNA was isolated from each sorted fraction and quantified by UV absorbance on a Nanodrop 2000c.

The sequence joins TRBV6-5 to TRBJ1-2, with 10 central nucleotides matching TRBD1. This TCR came from a man younger than 35 in good health. Some clones in this sample may be carry-over from other donors' samples. Material for sequencing was naive CD4+ T cells from PBMCs. The label giving this sample's cell subset or site can be read as: CD45RA+ positively selected. The CDR3 loop reads CASRTGGSNYGYTF. The DNA reads TGTGCCAGCAGGACAGGGGGCTCTAACTATGGCTACACCTTC.